What follows are 30 T cell receptor beta chains derived from one specimen sequenced in a study of blood T cell repertoires in COVID-19. Method: immunoSEQ multiplex PCR; TCRdb's copy keeps in-frame clones and lacks some. The sample carries about 180,000 clones, 70% to 90% recorded once. The sequencing input was peripheral blood. Receptors were obtained from a woman in her twenties or thirties with active or convalescent COVID-19.

This chain joins TRBV3-1 (or the pseudogene TRBV3-2) and TRBJ1-6; D perhaps matches TRBD1 (5 bases). The germline V and J ends were trimmed by 3 bases and 10 bases, with 7 bases remaining between them. The germline V gene encodes CDR1 LGHDT and CDR2 YNNKEL (reference sequence). The CDR3 extends over 12 amino acids. CDR3 residues: CASSQGGSPLHF. CDR3 in DNA: TGTGCCAGCAGCCAGGGGGGGTCACCCCTCCACTTT.

The V and J genes are TRBV28 and TRBJ2-1; D unresolved. This CDR3 is 14 amino acids long. From germline, CDR1 is MDHEN and CDR2 SYDVKM. V lost 3 bases and J 1 base, leaving 7 bases between the germline ends. The CDR3 spells CASSFRASYNEQFF. CDR3 bases: TGTGCCAGCAGTTTTCGAGCATCCTACAATGAGCAGTTCTTC.

The chain joins TRBV18 to TRBJ1-1; 7 bases match TRBD1. The junction had 4 bases not matched to a gene; V was cut back by 4 bases and J by 2 bases. The CDR3 totals 14 residues. Germline lookup yields CDR1 KGHSH and CDR2 LQKENI. The CDR3 nucleotides are TGTGCCAGCTCACGGGACAGAGAAAACACTGAAGCTTTCTTT. It translates to CASSRDRENTEAFF.

In its sample, this clone was seen a few times. The CDR3: CASSEFEGTSGNTIYF. The CDR3 nucleotides read TGTGCCAGCAGTGAATTTGAGGGGACAAGTGGAAACACCATATATTTT. The chain couples TRBV6-1 to TRBJ1-3, with D possibly TRBD1 on 6 matching bases. The germline V gene encodes CDR1 MNHNS and CDR2 SASEGT. The CDR3 has 16 residues. V lost 2 bases and J lost 3, with 14 bases in between.

The chain is built from TRBV5-1 and TRBJ2-2, with 9 nucleotides matching TRBD1. V was pared by 0 bases and J by 4 bases, with 4 bases of the junction left unmatched. The CDR3 sequence is 16 residues long. Looked up from germline, CDR1 is SGHRS and CDR2 is YFSETQ. In DNA, the CDR3 is TGCGCCAGCAGCTTGGAGGGACAGGGTGTCACCGGGGAGCTGTTTTTT. Residues: CASSLEGQGVTGELFF.

V is TRBV10-3 and J is TRBJ1-1; 7 bases are a match to TRBD1. V shed 6 bases, J shed 6 bases, and the junction held 4 bases outside the gene matches. Germline V gene sequence: CDR1 ENHRY, CDR2 SYGVKD. This CDR3 region has 12 residues. In DNA form, the CDR3 reads TGTGCCATCAGAGGGGGCGCCCCTGAAGCTTTCTTT. Translating gives CAIRGGAPEAFF.

The chain recombines TRBV7-6 with TRBJ1-1; no reliable D call. The V end lost 1 base, the J end lost 3 bases, and 6 bases lay between the germline ends. CDR3 length: 13 residues. CDR1 is SGHVS, CDR2 FNYEAQ, per germline. CDR3 loop: CASSLVADTEAFF. CDR3 DNA sequence: TGTGCCAGCAGCTTAGTGGCGGACACTGAAGCTTTCTTT.

The chain couples TRBV10-1 to TRBJ2-3; 7 bases agree with TRBD2. Germline values: CDR1 WNHNN, CDR2 SYGVQD (reference sequence). This CDR3 is built from 14 residues. After removal of 2 bases from V and 1 base from J, the junction contained 0 bases not matched to a gene. CDR3 bases: TGCGCCAGCAGTGAGACTAGCGGCACAGATACGCAGTATTTT. Encoded protein: CASSETSGTDTQYF.

The V call is TRBV6-5, the J call TRBJ2-5, with D uncertain. The germline V gene has CDR1 MNHEY and CDR2 SVGAGI. V was pared by 8 bases and J by 5 bases, with 12 bases between. This CDR3 has 12 amino acids. The CDR3 here is CASRDYLETQYF. In DNA, the CDR3 is TGTGCCAGCCGCGATTATCTGGAGACCCAGTACTTC.

This chain connects TRBV4-2 to TRBJ2-5; the D gene is possibly TRBD2 (5 bases). Germline V gene sequence: CDR1 LGHNA, CDR2 YNFKEQ. The V and J ends lost 0 bases and 4 bases respectively, with 9 bases between them. The CDR3 has 14 amino acids. The CDR3 DNA follows: TGTGCCAGCAGCCAAGATTACGGGGTAGAGACCCAGTACTTC. Translating gives CASSQDYGVETQYF.

The CDR3 DNA follows: TGCGCCAGCAGCTGGGGGACAGTGTATGGCTACACCTTC. It yields the protein CASSWGTVYGYTF. The chain employs TRBV5-1 and TRBJ1-2, with 7 bases that match TRBD1. Germline V lookup: CDR1 SGHRS, CDR2 YFSETQ. V shed 3 bases and J 5 bases; nucleotides not matched to a gene: 4. There are 13 residues in the CDR3.

V and J are TRBV5-1 and TRBJ1-6; perhaps TRBD1 as D (5 bases). The V gene lost 7 bases and the J gene lost 7 bases, with 21 bases spanning the gap. This CDR3 spans 16 amino acids. The germline V gene has CDR1 SGHRS and CDR2 YFSETQ. CDR3 region: CASSPDPGGINSPLHF. The CDR3 DNA is TGCGCCAGCTCTCCAGATCCGGGGGGAATAAATTCACCCCTCCACTTT.

This chain joins TRBV19 and TRBJ2-2; 9 bases match TRBD2. Germline CDR1 LNHDA, CDR2 SQIVND (reference sequence). Losses at the gene ends were 5 bases for V and 7 bases for J; bases not matched to a gene: 8. The CDR3 has 15 residues. CDR3 protein: CASSSGGRAIGELFF. CDR3 in DNA: TGTGCCAGTAGTTCCGGCGGGAGGGCTATCGGGGAGCTGTTTTTT.

The chain carries TRBV7-9 and TRBJ1-1, with D hard to call. V lost 5 bases, J lost 3 bases, and 7 bases lay in between. From germline, CDR1 is SEHNR and CDR2 FQNEAQ (reference sequence). The CDR3 is made up of 12 amino acids. The CDR3 reads CASSHGDTEAFF. CDR3 coding DNA: TGTGCCAGCAGCCACGGGGACACTGAAGCTTTCTTT.

The rearrangement links TRBV19 to TRBJ1-1; the match to TRBD1 covers 9 bases. The CDR3 covers 13 residues. J gave up 11 bases and V 6 bases, and 10 bases lay outside the gene matches. Per the germline V gene, CDR1 is LNHDA and CDR2 is SQIVND (reference sequence). CDR3 bases: TGTGCCAGTAGAGTCCCGGGACAGGGTTCGGCTTTCTTT. The encoded protein is CASRVPGQGSAFF.

Only one count was recorded for this clone. The chain is built from TRBV28 and TRBJ1-1; 7 bases are shared with TRBD1. Germline V gene sequence: CDR1 MDHEN, CDR2 SYDVKM. This CDR3 is built from 15 residues. With 4 bases clipped from V and 1 base from J, the junction kept 6 bases outside the gene matches. The CDR3 region has the DNA TGTGCCAGCAGTTCCGGGGGACAGTCGAACACTGAAGCTTTCTTT. As protein: CASSSGGQSNTEAFF.

The chain links TRBV9 to TRBJ1-5, with 7 bases aligning to TRBD1. The ends lost 3 bases at V and 7 bases at J; junction bases unmatched: 10. The CDR3 sequence is 15 residues long. The germline gives CDR1 SGDLS, CDR2 YYNGEE. The CDR3 sequence is CASSGGTGAGQPQHF. The CDR3 region has the DNA TGTGCCAGCAGCGGGGGCACAGGGGCGGGCCAGCCCCAGCATTTT. Full variable domain (remainder filled in from reference TRBV9 and TRBJ1-5): DSGVTQTPKHLITATGQRVTLRCSPRSGDLSVYWYQQSLDQGLQFLIQYYNGEERAKGNILERFSAQQFPDLHSELNLSSLELGDSALYFCASSGGTGAGQPQHFGDGTRLSIL.

The chain recombines TRBV19 with TRBJ1-3, with 7 bases matching TRBD1. V trimming: 7 bases; J trimming: 4 bases; junction bases outside the gene matches: 4. CDR1 is LNHDA, CDR2 SQIVND, per germline (reference sequence). CDR3 length: 13 residues. The CDR3 DNA reads TGTGCCAGTATACCGGGACAGGGAAACACCATATATTTT. Its protein is CASIPGQGNTIYF.

This chain connects TRBV27 to TRBJ1-1; possibly TRBD1 for D (5 bases). The germline CDR1 and CDR2 sequences are MNHEY and SMNVEV (reference sequence). V was trimmed by 5 bases and J by 2 bases, leaving 9 bases between them. This CDR3 contains 13 residues. CDR3 amino acids: CASSPGGNTEAFF. The CDR3 DNA reads TGTGCCAGCAGTCCCGGGGGAAACACTGAAGCTTTCTTT.

The chain couples TRBV4-1 to TRBJ1-2; D might be TRBD1 (6 bases). Between the trimmed V and J ends, which lost 3 bases and 2 bases, there was a span of 13 bases. The CDR3 runs to 15 residues. CDR1 MGHRA and CDR2 YSYEKL come from the germline V gene. Written as DNA, the CDR3 is TGCGCCAGCAGCCACGTACAGGGTGCGAACTATGGCTACACCTTC. Its protein product is CASSHVQGANYGYTF.

V usage is TRBV6-5 and J usage is TRBJ1-1; tentatively, D is TRBD1 (6 bases). CDR1 is MNHEY, CDR2 SVGAGI, per germline. The CDR3 totals 12 residues. The V and J ends lost 10 bases and 8 bases respectively, with 17 bases between them. The CDR3 coding sequence is TGTGCCAACCGGGCCCCAGGGGAGGAAGCTTTCTTT. It specifies CANRAPGEEAFF.

This clone showed up just a few times. The V and J genes are TRBV7-8 and TRBJ1-6, with D possibly being TRBD1 (5 bases). The germline V gene encodes CDR1 SGHVS and CDR2 FQNEAQ. The ends were cut back, 5 bases at V and 8 bases at J, with 10 bases in the middle. This CDR3 is 13 amino acids long. CDR3 DNA: TGTGCCAGCAGCCCCCGCAGGGATTCACCCCTCCACTTT. This codes for CASSPRRDSPLHF.

The rearrangement joins TRBV4-1 to TRBJ1-1; D perhaps matches TRBD1 (5 bases). The CDR3 is 15 amino acids. CDR1 MGHRA and CDR2 YSYEKL come from the germline V gene. Trimming removed 2 bases at V and 0 bases at J, with 10 bases between. The CDR3 loop is CASSQYPGLNTEAFF. CDR3 DNA sequence: TGCGCCAGCAGCCAATATCCAGGGTTGAACACTGAAGCTTTCTTT.

The chain uses TRBV6-5 and TRBJ1-1; D remains ambiguous. Germline V lookup: CDR1 MNHEY, CDR2 SVGAGI. V was clipped by 2 bases and J by 8 bases, with 6 bases between them. CDR3 size: 11 residues. The CDR3 DNA follows: TGTGCCAGCAGTTACGTGGGCGAAGCTTTCTTT. The encoded protein is CASSYVGEAFF.

The chain links TRBV6-5 to TRBJ2-7, with TRBD2 matching 13 bases. Looked up from germline, CDR1 is MNHEY and CDR2 is SVGAGI. The CDR3 runs to 14 residues. The trim removed 4 bases at V and 6 bases at J, leaving 3 bases unmatched. This CDR3 is CASSWTSGRSEQYF. CDR3 DNA: TGTGCCAGCAGTTGGACTAGCGGGAGATCCGAGCAGTACTTC.

This clone was counted between two and nine times. This chain joins TRBV11-2 and TRBJ1-6; D unresolved. Germline loops: CDR1 SGHAT, CDR2 FQNNGV. The CDR3 runs to 15 residues. The ends were cut back, 5 bases at V and 5 bases at J, with 13 bases in the middle. The CDR3 sequence is CASSLVPGHNSPLHF. The DNA of the CDR3 is TGTGCCAGCAGCCTGGTCCCTGGCCATAATTCACCCCTCCACTTT. Combining the CDR3 with reference TRBV11-2 and TRBJ1-6 gives the whole variable domain EAGVAQSPRYKIIEKRQSVAFWCNPISGHATLYWYQQILGQGPKLLIQFQNNGVVDDSQLPKDRFSAERLKGVDSTLKIQPAKLEDSAVYLCASSLVPGHNSPLHFGNGTRLTVT.

V gene TRBV19 combines with J gene TRBJ1-2; 11 nucleotides match TRBD1. The V gene end was trimmed by 5 bases and the J gene end by 4 bases; junction bases not matched to a gene: 9. Germline V gene sequence: CDR1 LNHDA, CDR2 SQIVND (reference sequence). This CDR3 has 16 amino acids. The CDR3 is CASSDSGTGGFYGYTF. Written as DNA, the CDR3 is TGTGCCAGTAGTGACTCCGGGACAGGGGGGTTCTATGGCTACACCTTC.

The chain couples TRBV28 to TRBJ2-7; D might be TRBD1 (6 bases). This CDR3 contains 13 residues. Germline V gives CDR1 MDHEN, CDR2 SYDVKM. Trimming cost V 3 bases and J 4 bases, with 10 bases left between them. The CDR3: CASSFPGVYEQYF. CDR3 bases: TGTGCCAGCAGTTTTCCAGGGGTGTACGAGCAGTACTTC.

The chain is built from TRBV4-1 and TRBJ1-1; TRBD1 is a possible D gene (6 bases). Germline loops: CDR1 MGHRA, CDR2 YSYEKL. V lost 2 bases to trimming and J lost 3 bases, with 13 bases between them. The CDR3 contains 15 residues. The CDR3, as DNA: TGCGCCAGCAGCCAATTAAGGGGGGGGTACACTGAAGCTTTCTTT. It yields the protein CASSQLRGGYTEAFF.

The chain recombines TRBV28 with TRBJ1-4; D call uncertain. The CDR3 has 11 amino acids. The V end lost 2 bases, the J end lost 8 bases, and 3 bases lay between the germline ends. Germline V gives CDR1 MDHEN, CDR2 SYDVKM. CDR3 coding DNA: TGTGCCAGCAGTTTAGGCGAAAAACTGTTTTTT. Protein: CASSLGEKLFF.